The 21 T cell receptor beta chains listed next were all sequenced from one sample in a study of PD-1 blockade in classical Hodgkin lymphoma. Clones were sequenced by immunoSEQ multiplex PCR, and TCRdb holds only the in-frame ones, with some missing. The profile covers roughly 40,000 clones, with over 55% appearing a single time and 3% to 3.5% taken by the ten largest. With no exception, relapse followed autologous stem cell transplantation in all patients, and brentuximab vedotin exposure varied. The source was peripheral blood mononuclear cells (PBMCs), collected at baseline. These receptors originate from a human donor with classical Hodgkin lymphoma.

This clone was counted between two and nine times. This rearrangement joins TRBV4-2 to TRBJ2-3; 7 bases are a match to TRBD2. V dropped 8 bases and J dropped 4; count of bases not matched to a gene: 12. The V gene's germline CDR1 is LGHNA and CDR2 YNFKEQ. This CDR3 region has 15 residues. This chain's CDR3 is CASLDGRRASDTQYF. Written as DNA, the CDR3 is TGTGCCAGCCTTGACGGGAGGAGAGCGTCAGATACGCAGTATTTT.

This clone is a singleton in its sample. The gene calls are TRBV6-4 and TRBJ2-1; 7 bases fit TRBD2. The CDR3 contains 16 residues. Losses at the gene ends were 0 bases for V and 3 bases for J; bases not matched to a gene: 5. The germline CDR1 and CDR2 sequences are MRHNA and SNTAGT. CDR3 bases: TGTGCCAGCAGTGACTCGGCTGGGGGGGACTACAATGAGCAGTTCTTC. Encoded protein: CASSDSAGGDYNEQFF.

This rearrangement joins TRBV30 to TRBJ1-2; D is uncertain. In germline, CDR1 is GTSNPN, CDR2 SVGIG (reference sequence). The V end was cut by 0 bases, the J end by 3 bases, with 5 bases between. This CDR3 has 12 amino acids. In nucleotides, the CDR3 is TGTGCCTGGAGTGTAATAGACTATGGCTACACCTTC. It specifies CAWSVIDYGYTF.

V gene TRBV9 combines with J gene TRBJ1-1; 8 bases are a match to TRBD1. This CDR3 has 14 amino acids. With 6 bases clipped from V and 1 base from J, the junction kept 5 bases outside the gene matches. Germline CDR1 is SGDLS and CDR2 is YYNGEE. The CDR3 coding sequence is TGTGCCAGCAATCTAGGACAGGGGAACACTGAAGCTTTCTTT. Its protein is CASNLGQGNTEAFF.

V gene TRBV9 combines with J gene TRBJ1-1, with a tentative D call TRBD1 (5 bases). This CDR3 has 14 amino acids. Germline CDR1 and CDR2: SGDLS and YYNGEE. Trimming removed 7 bases from V and 1 base from J, with 14 bases in between. This CDR3 is CASRRGDRNTEAFF. CDR3 DNA sequence: TGTGCCAGCCGTCGGGGCGACCGGAACACTGAAGCTTTCTTT.

This rearrangement joins TRBV7-3 to TRBJ2-3; possibly TRBD1 for D (6 bases). With 2 bases removed from V and 2 bases from J, the gap between germline ends came to 11 bases. Germline V lookup: CDR1 SGHTA, CDR2 FQGTGA. There are 15 residues in the CDR3. Written as DNA, the CDR3 is TGTGCCAGCAGCTTAGCCTCAGGGGTCACAGATACGCAGTATTTT. Protein product: CASSLASGVTDTQYF.

The genes are TRBV15 and TRBJ2-1; 11 bases agree with TRBD2. The V and J ends lost 1 base and 5 bases, in that order; junction bases with no gene match: 4. The CDR3 consists of 16 residues. Germline CDR1 is LNHNV and CDR2 is YYDKDF (reference sequence). For the CDR3, the DNA is TGTGCCACCAGCAGAGCGGGACTAGCGGCCGACAATGAGCAGTTCTTC. Protein product: CATSRAGLAADNEQFF.

The rearrangement links TRBV6-5 to TRBJ2-6; D remains ambiguous. Trimming took off 2 bases at V and 2 bases at J, with 10 bases between the two ends. Germline V lookup: CDR1 MNHEY, CDR2 SVGAGI. This CDR3 is 16 amino acids long. Here the CDR3 reads CASSYSPSTGANVLTF. CDR3 sequence (DNA): TGTGCCAGCAGTTACAGTCCGTCCACTGGGGCCAACGTCCTGACTTTC.

The chain has TRBV7-2 and TRBJ2-2; D is possibly TRBD1 (5 bases). The CDR3 contains 15 residues. CDR1 and CDR2 (germline): SGHTA, FQGNSA. Trimming stripped 5 bases from V and 0 bases from J, with 10 bases between. CDR3 nucleotides: TGTGCCAGCAGCCCAGGGATTTCGAACACCGGGGAGCTGTTTTTT. Amino acid sequence: CASSPGISNTGELFF. Drawing the rest from reference TRBV7-2 and TRBJ2-2, the complete variable domain is GAGVSQSPSNKVTEKGKDVELRCDPISGHTALYWYRQSLGQGLEFLIYFQGNSAPDKSGLPSDRFSAERTGGSVSTLTIQRTQQEDSAVYLCASSPGISNTGELFFGEGSRLTVL.

This clone is deemed medium-sized. The chain couples TRBV7-2 to TRBJ1-2; no firm D call. CDR3 size: 16 residues. Trimming shortened V by 5 bases and J by 0 bases, and 16 bases separated the two germline ends. Germline CDR1 and CDR2: SGHTA and FQGNSA. The CDR3 loop reads CASSHPLGEANYGYTF. In DNA, the CDR3 is TGTGCCAGCAGCCACCCCTTGGGCGAGGCTAACTATGGCTACACCTTC.

In DNA form, the CDR3 reads TGTGCCAGCACGACGATCTCGCGAAAGACCTATGGCTACACCTTC. It is translated as CASTTISRKTYGYTF. V usage is TRBV5-5 and J usage is TRBJ1-2; no clear D. With 6 bases removed from V and 4 bases from J, the gap between germline ends came to 19 bases. Germline assignment: CDR1 SGHKS and CDR2 YYEKEE (reference sequence). The length of the CDR3 is 15 residues.

The chain is built from TRBV27 and TRBJ2-4, with D unclear. Trimming shortened V by 6 bases and J by 1 base, and 22 bases separated the two germline ends. Per the germline V gene, CDR1 is MNHEY and CDR2 is SMNVEV (reference sequence). The CDR3 covers 18 residues. The CDR3 DNA follows: TGTGCCAGCAGCCCGGCAACGGGTCCCGAGGAGGCCAAAAACATTCAGTACTTC. It specifies CASSPATGPEEAKNIQYF.

This clone is termed medium-sized. V and J are TRBV7-9 and TRBJ1-1; 9 nucleotides agree with TRBD1. J lost 1 base, V lost 4 bases, and 7 bases had no gene match. The germline CDR1 and CDR2 sequences are SEHNR and FQNEAQ (reference sequence). The CDR3 loop spans 16 amino acids. The chain's CDR3 is CASSSTDRGGNTEAFF. As DNA, the CDR3 is TGTGCCAGCAGCTCCACGGACAGGGGCGGGAACACTGAAGCTTTCTTT.

This chain uses TRBV11-3 with TRBJ1-2, with D perhaps matching TRBD1 (6 bases). This CDR3 is 15 amino acids long. Germline-derived CDR1 and CDR2 are SGHNT and YENEEA. Trimming removed 1 base at V and 5 bases at J, with 14 bases between. CDR3 DNA sequence: TGTGCCAGCAGCTTAGGGAGGGACAAATTATATGGCTACACCTTC. Translation gives CASSLGRDKLYGYTF.

The V call is TRBV4-3, the J call TRBJ2-3, with 10 bases that match TRBD2. Germline V CDR1 and CDR2: LGHNA, YSLEER. There are 15 residues in the CDR3. J gave up 6 bases and V 4 bases, and 7 bases lay outside the gene matches. This chain's CDR3 is CASSLSGGFPDTQYF. The CDR3 DNA reads TGCGCCAGCAGCCTTAGCGGGGGGTTTCCGGATACGCAGTATTTT.

The V gene is TRBV7-9, the J gene TRBJ2-1; TRBD2 aligns across 11 bases. Germline CDR1 is SEHNR and CDR2 is FQNEAQ (reference sequence). With 1 base clipped from V and 3 bases from J, the junction kept 2 bases outside the gene matches. This CDR3 contains 16 residues. The CDR3 DNA sequence: TGTGCCAGCAGCTTAGGTCTAGCGGGGGGCTACAATGAGCAGTTCTTC. Protein product: CASSLGLAGGYNEQFF.

This rearrangement joins TRBV7-9 to TRBJ2-1; 8 bases map to TRBD2. This CDR3 contains 16 residues. With 6 bases clipped from V and 4 bases from J, the junction kept 11 bases outside the gene matches. Germline V lookup: CDR1 SEHNR, CDR2 FQNEAQ (reference sequence). In DNA, the CDR3 is TGTGCCAGCAGGTCTTCCGGGACTAGGAAATACAATGAGCAGTTCTTC. Encoded protein: CASRSSGTRKYNEQFF.

This chain connects TRBV9 to TRBJ2-7; 10 nucleotides line up with TRBD2. The CDR3 contains 15 residues. V lost 0 bases to trimming and J lost 4 bases; unmatched junction nucleotides: 4. Germline CDR1 is SGDLS and CDR2 is YYNGEE. The CDR3 here is CASSVASSGGYEQYF. CDR3 DNA: TGTGCCAGCAGCGTAGCATCTAGCGGGGGATACGAGCAGTACTTC.

This rearrangement joins TRBV18 to TRBJ2-5; D possibly corresponds to TRBD2 (6 bases). Germline loops: CDR1 KGHSH, CDR2 LQKENI. The CDR3 sequence is 16 residues long. The V end lost 4 bases, the J end lost 4 bases, and 19 bases lay between the germline ends. The CDR3 sequence is CASSRPGTQSGETQYF. In DNA form, the CDR3 reads TGTGCCAGCTCACGTCCCGGGACTCAATCGGGAGAGACCCAGTACTTC.

The CDR3 loop is CASSFVRGTEQYF. CDR3 sequence (DNA): TGTGCCAGCAGTTTTGTCAGGGGGACCGAGCAGTACTTC. The rearrangement uses TRBV28 and TRBJ2-7, with TRBD1 identical over 7 bases. The CDR3 runs 13 residues. Germline V gene data show CDR1 as MDHEN and CDR2 as SYDVKM. Trimming cost V 3 bases and J 6 bases; bases outside gene matches: 5.

CDR3 nucleotides: TGCGCCAGCAGCTTGGGAGGGGCCGCCGGGGAGCTGTTTTTT. Residues: CASSLGGAAGELFF. The rearrangement links TRBV5-1 to TRBJ2-2; D may be TRBD1 or TRBD2 (5 bases each). This CDR3 has 14 amino acids. Trimming pared 0 bases from V and 6 bases from J, leaving 9 bases between. From germline, CDR1 is SGHRS and CDR2 YFSETQ.